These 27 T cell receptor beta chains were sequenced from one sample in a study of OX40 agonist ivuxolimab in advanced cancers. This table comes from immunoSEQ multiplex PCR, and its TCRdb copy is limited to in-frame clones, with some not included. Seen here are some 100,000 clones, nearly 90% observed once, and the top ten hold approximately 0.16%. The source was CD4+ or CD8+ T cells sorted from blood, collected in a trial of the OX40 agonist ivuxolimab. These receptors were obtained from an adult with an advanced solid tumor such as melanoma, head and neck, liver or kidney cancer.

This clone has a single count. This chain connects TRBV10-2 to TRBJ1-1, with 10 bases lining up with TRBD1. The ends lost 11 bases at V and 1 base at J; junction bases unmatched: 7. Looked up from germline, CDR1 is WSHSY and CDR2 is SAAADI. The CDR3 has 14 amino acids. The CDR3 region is CAVRQGAGNTEAFF. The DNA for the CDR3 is TGCGCCGTACGACAGGGGGCAGGGAACACTGAAGCTTTCTTT.

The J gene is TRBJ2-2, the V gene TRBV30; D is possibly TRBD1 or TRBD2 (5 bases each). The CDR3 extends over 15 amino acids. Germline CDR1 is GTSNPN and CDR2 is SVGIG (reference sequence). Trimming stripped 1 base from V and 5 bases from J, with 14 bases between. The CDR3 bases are TGTGCCTGGAGTGGGGCAGGGACCATAACCGGGGAGCTGTTTTTT. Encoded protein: CAWSGAGTITGELFF.

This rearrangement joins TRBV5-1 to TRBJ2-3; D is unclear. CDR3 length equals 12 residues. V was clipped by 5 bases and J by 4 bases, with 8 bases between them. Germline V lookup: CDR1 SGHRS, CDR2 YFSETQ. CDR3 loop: CASSIEADTQYF. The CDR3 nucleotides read TGCGCCAGCAGTATAGAGGCAGATACGCAGTATTTT.

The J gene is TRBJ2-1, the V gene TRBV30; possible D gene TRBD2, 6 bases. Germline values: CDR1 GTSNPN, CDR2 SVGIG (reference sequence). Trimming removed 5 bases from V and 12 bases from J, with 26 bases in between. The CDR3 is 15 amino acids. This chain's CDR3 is CAWVASGLPGGMQFF. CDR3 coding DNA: TGTGCCTGGGTTGCCTCGGGACTCCCTGGGGGTATGCAGTTCTTC.

CDR3 amino acids: CAWSVSRTGRDGYTF. As DNA, the CDR3 is TGTGCCTGGAGTGTGAGCCGGACAGGGCGGGATGGCTACACCTTC. The chain combines TRBV30 with TRBJ1-2, with 8 nucleotides matching TRBD1. This CDR3 is built from 15 residues. The trim removed 0 bases at V and 6 bases at J, leaving 9 bases unmatched. Germline lookup yields CDR1 GTSNPN and CDR2 SVGIG (reference sequence).

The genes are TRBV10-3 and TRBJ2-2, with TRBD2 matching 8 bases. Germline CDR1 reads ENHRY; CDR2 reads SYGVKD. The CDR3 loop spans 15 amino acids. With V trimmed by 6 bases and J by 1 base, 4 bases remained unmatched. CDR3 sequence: CAISPTSENTGELFF. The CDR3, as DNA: TGTGCCATCAGCCCGACTAGCGAGAACACCGGGGAGCTGTTTTTT.

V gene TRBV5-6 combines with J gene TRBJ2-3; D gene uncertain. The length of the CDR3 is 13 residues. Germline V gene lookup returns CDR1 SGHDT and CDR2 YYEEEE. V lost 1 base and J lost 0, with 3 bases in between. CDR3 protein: CASSLYSTDTQYF. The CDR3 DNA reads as TGTGCCAGCAGCTTGTATAGCACAGATACGCAGTATTTT.

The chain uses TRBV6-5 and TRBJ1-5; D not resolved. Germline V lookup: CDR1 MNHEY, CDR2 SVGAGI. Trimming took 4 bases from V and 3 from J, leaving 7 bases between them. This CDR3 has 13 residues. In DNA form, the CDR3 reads TGTGCCAGCAGTTTGGGGTTCAATCAGCCCCAGCATTTT. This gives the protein CASSLGFNQPQHF.

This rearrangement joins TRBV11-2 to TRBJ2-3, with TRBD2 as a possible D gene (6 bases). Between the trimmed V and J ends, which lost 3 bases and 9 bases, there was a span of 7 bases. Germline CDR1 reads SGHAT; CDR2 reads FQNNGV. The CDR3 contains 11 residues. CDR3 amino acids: CASSLDYTQYF. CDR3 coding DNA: TGTGCCAGCAGCTTGGACTACACGCAGTATTTT.

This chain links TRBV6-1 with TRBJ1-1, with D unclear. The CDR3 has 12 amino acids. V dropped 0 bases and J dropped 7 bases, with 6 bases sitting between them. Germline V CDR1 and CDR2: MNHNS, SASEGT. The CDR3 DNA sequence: TGTGCCAGCAGTGAAGCTGGAATTGAAGCTTTCTTT. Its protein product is CASSEAGIEAFF.

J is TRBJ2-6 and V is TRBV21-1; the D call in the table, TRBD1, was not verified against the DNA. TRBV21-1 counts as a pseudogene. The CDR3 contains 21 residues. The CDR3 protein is CASSKRGPEQGAEDGANVLTF. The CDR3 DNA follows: TGTGCCAGCAGCAAAAGGGGACCCGAACAGGGGGCGGAGGATGGGGCCAACGTCCTGACTTTC.

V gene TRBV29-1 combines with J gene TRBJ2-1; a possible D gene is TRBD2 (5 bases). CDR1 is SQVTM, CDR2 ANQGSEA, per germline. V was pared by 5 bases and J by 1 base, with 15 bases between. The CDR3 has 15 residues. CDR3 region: CSVRPTPGSYNEQFF. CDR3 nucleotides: TGCAGCGTTAGGCCAACCCCGGGGTCCTACAATGAGCAGTTCTTC.

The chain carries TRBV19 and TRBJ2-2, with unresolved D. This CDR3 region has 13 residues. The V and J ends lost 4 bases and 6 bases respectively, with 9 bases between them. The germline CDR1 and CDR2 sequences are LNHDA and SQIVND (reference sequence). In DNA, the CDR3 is TGTGCCAGTAGTACCCTTCCCCCCGGGGAGCTGTTTTTT. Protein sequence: CASSTLPPGELFF. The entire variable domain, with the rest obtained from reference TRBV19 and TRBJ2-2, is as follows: DGGITQSPKYLFRKEGQNVTLSCEQNLNHDAMYWYRQDPGQGLRLIYYSQIVNDFQKGDIAEGYSVSREKKESFPLTVTSAQKNPTAFYLCASSTLPPGELFFGEGSRLTVL.

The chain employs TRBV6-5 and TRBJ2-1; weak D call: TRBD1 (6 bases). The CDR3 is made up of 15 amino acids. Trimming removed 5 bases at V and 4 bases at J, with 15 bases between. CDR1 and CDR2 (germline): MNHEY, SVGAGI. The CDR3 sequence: CASSPRQVDYNEQFF. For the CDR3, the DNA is TGTGCCAGCAGTCCCCGACAGGTCGATTACAATGAGCAGTTCTTC.

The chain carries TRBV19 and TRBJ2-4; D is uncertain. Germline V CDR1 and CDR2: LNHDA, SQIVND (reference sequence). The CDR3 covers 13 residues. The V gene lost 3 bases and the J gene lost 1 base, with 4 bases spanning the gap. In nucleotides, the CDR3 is TGTGCCAGTAGTATGCTGGCCAAAAACATTCAGTACTTC. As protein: CASSMLAKNIQYF.

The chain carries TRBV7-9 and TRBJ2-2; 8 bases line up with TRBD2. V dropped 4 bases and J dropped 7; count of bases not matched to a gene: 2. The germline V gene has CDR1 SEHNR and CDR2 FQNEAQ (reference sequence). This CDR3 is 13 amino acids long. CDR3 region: CASSSTSVGELFF. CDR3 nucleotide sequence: TGTGCCAGCAGCTCGACTAGCGTCGGGGAGCTGTTTTTT.

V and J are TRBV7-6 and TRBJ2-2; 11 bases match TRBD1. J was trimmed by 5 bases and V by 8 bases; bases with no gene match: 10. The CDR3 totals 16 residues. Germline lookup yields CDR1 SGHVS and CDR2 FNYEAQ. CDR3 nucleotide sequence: TGTGCCAGCGCACGGACAGGGGGCTATAGGACCGGGGAGCTGTTTTTT. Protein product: CASARTGGYRTGELFF.

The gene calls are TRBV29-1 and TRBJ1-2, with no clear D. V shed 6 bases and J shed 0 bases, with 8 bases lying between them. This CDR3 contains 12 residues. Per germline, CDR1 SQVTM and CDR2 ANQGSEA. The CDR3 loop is CSVSTSNYGYTF. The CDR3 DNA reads TGCAGCGTCTCCACCTCTAACTATGGCTACACCTTC.

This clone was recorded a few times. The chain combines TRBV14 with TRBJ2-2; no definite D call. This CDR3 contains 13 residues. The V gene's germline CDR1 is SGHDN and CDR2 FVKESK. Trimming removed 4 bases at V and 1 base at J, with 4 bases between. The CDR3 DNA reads TGTGCCAGCAGCCGAAAGAACACCGGGGAGCTGTTTTTT. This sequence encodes CASSRKNTGELFF.

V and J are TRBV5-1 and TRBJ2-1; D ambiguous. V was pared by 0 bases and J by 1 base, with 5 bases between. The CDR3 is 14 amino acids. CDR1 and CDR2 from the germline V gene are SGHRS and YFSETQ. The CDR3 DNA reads TGCGCCAGCAGCTTGGACAGATCCTACAATGAGCAGTTCTTC. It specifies CASSLDRSYNEQFF.

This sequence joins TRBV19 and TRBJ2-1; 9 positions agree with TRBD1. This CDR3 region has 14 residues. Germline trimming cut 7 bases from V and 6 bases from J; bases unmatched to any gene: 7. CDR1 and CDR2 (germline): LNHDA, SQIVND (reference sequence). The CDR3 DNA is TGTGCCAGTAAAAAGGTACAGGGGGCCAATGAGCAGTTCTTC. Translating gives CASKKVQGANEQFF. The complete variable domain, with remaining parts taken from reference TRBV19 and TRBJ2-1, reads DGGITQSPKYLFRKEGQNVTLSCEQNLNHDAMYWYRQDPGQGLRLIYYSQIVNDFQKGDIAEGYSVSREKKESFPLTVTSAQKNPTAFYLCASKKVQGANEQFFGPGTRLTVL.

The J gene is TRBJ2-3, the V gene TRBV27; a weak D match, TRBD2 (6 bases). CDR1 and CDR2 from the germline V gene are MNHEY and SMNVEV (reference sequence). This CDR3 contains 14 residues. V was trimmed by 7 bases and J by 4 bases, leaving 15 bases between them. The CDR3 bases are TGTGCCAGCAAACGATCGGGGGTCCCAGATACGCAGTATTTT. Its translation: CASKRSGVPDTQYF.

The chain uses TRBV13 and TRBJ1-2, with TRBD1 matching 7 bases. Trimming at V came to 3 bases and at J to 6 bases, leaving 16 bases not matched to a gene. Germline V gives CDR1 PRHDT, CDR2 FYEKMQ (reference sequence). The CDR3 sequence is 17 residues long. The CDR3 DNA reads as TGTGCCAGCAGCTTTAGTTGGAGAGGGGGCTTGTCGGATGGCTACACCTTC. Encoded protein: CASSFSWRGGLSDGYTF. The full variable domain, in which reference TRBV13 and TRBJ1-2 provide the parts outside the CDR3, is AAGVIQSPRHLIKEKRETATLKCYPIPRHDTVYWYQQGPGQDPQFLISFYEKMQSDKGSIPDRFSAQQFSDYHSELNMSSLELGDSALYFCASSFSWRGGLSDGYTFGSGTRLTVV.

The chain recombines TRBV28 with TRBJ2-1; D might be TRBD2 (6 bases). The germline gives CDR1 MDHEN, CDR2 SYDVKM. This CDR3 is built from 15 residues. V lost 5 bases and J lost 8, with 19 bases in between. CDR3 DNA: TGTGCCAGCAGTCCCCAGGTCCGGGAGAAAGATGAGCAGTTCTTC. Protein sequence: CASSPQVREKDEQFF.

CDR3 coding DNA: TGCGCCAGCAGCCCGGGACAGGGGTTTTACGAGCAGTACTTC. This codes for CASSPGQGFYEQYF. The V call is TRBV5-1, the J call TRBJ2-7, with 10 nucleotides matching TRBD1. The CDR3 is 14 residues long. Germline trimming cut 4 bases from V and 4 bases from J; bases unmatched to any gene: 5. Germline loops: CDR1 SGHRS, CDR2 YFSETQ.

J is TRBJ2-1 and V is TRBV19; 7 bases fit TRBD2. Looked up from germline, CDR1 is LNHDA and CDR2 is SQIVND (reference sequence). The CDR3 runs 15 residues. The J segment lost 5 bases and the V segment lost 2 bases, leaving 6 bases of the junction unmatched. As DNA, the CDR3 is TGTGCCAGTAGTATAACGGCTAGCGGTGACAATGAGCAGTTCTTC. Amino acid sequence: CASSITASGDNEQFF.

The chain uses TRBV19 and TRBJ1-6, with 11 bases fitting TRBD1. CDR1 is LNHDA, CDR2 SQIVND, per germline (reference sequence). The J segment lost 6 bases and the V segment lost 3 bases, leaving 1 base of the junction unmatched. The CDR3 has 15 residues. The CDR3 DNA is TGTGCCAGTAGTATGGGGACAGGGGGTAATTCACCCCTCCACTTT. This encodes CASSMGTGGNSPLHF.